The rows below give T cell receptor beta chains drawn from one sample of a study of blood T cell repertoires in COVID-19. Sequencing used immunoSEQ multiplex PCR; TCRdb keeps in-frame clones, though not all of them. The sample lists 200,000 to 250,000 clones, approximately 81% occurring once. Material: peripheral blood. These receptors came from a woman older than 75 with acute or convalescent COVID-19. Each CDR3 is given with its conserved first and last residue.

j_call	v_call	cdr3_aa
TRBJ1-2	TRBV9	CASTSSRDRGTKVGYTF
TRBJ1-4	TRBV19	CASMVAGARTNEKLFF
TRBJ1-2	TRBV5-3	CARSSKEMGYTF
TRBJ1-2	TRBV11-2	CASSLGRANFNYGYTF
TRBJ2-7	TRBV28	CASVDRKFYEQYF
TRBJ1-1	TRBV19	CASSTLRTDNTEAFF
TRBJ1-4	TRBV5-1	CASSSTAARDEKLFF
TRBJ2-7	TRBV6-5	CAAHRGQGALEQYF
TRBJ1-2	TRBV30	CAWRPRQGAYGYTF
TRBJ1-2	TRBV28	CASGGSRVVGSYTF